This note documents a single T cell receptor (beta chain) sequence. Its antigen is undetermined. Repertoires were generated with immunoSEQ multiplex PCR, while TCRdb's copy carries only in-frame clones and drops some. Of 40,000 to 50,000 clones in the sample, 60% to 85% were seen once. Time point indicated: week 23, last vaccination. Doses consisted of 300 ug of mutant IDH1 20-mer peptide each, paired with topical imiquimod. There were new WHO grade 3 or 4 astrocytomas in the donors, and these were IDH1-mutant and ATRX-lost. This entry belongs to a study of a mutant IDH1 vaccine in newly diagnosed glioma. Study in general: Each patient was administered eight vaccinations, scheduled in weeks 1, 3, 5, 7, 11, 15, 19 and 23. Overall study results and limits: Among patients, around 93% showed immune responses induced by the vaccine. Alterations occurring in top peripheral T cell clonotypes seemed unrelated to pseudoprogression.

CDR3 length: 18 amino acids. The germline V gene has CDR1 LGHNA and CDR2 YNFKEQ. The V gene lost 7 bases and the J gene lost 0 bases, with 22 bases spanning the gap. The chain employs TRBV4-2 and TRBJ2-1; D is perhaps TRBD1 or TRBD2 (6 bases each). This sequence originates from a middle-aged woman with glioma. Some clones in this sample may be carry-over from other donors' samples. The specimen was PBMCs, collected from a glioma patient whose treatment included an IDH1 peptide vaccine. CDR3: CASTPRGRPQSSYNEQFF. DNA of the CDR3: TGTGCCAGCACCCCACGGGGGCGTCCACAGAGCTCCTACAATGAGCAGTTCTTC.